These 16 T cell receptor beta chains share one sample of origin, sequenced in a study of blood T cell repertoires in COVID-19. Clones were sequenced by immunoSEQ multiplex PCR, and TCRdb holds only the in-frame ones, with some missing. The sample includes around 130,000 clones, more than 70% of them seen just once. What was sequenced was peripheral blood. The receptors were sampled from a human donor in a cohort sampled during active COVID-19.

Points on this clone: This sample includes further DNA sequences coding for the same CDR3. The rearrangement links TRBV9 to TRBJ2-7; 8 nucleotides agree with TRBD2. CDR1 SGDLS and CDR2 YYNGEE come from the germline V gene. V trimming: 4 bases; J trimming: 3 bases; junction bases outside the gene matches: 9. The CDR3 runs 15 residues. The CDR3: CASSPRAGGSYEQYF. The CDR3 nucleotides read TGTGCCAGCAGCCCACGGGCGGGGGGCAGCTACGAGCAGTACTTC.

The chain carries TRBV21-1 and TRBJ1-1; TRBD1 was called by the table and not checked on the DNA. TRBV21-1 is a documented pseudogene. This CDR3 contains 15 residues. CDR3 bases: TGTGCCAGCAGCAACCCGGGACAGGGGCGCACTGAAGCTTTCTTT. Its translation: CASSNPGQGRTEAFF.

This clone was observed once. CDR3 loop: CASSSGTSGLDTQYF. The CDR3 bases are TGTGCCAGCAGCTCCGGGACTAGCGGCCTGGATACGCAGTATTTT. This chain joins TRBV11-3 and TRBJ2-3; 11 bases are a match to TRBD2. V shed 4 bases and J 6 bases; nucleotides not matched to a gene: 6. In germline, CDR1 is SGHNT, CDR2 YENEEA. The CDR3 covers 15 residues.

This rearrangement joins TRBV2 to TRBJ1-1; maybe TRBD1 (6 bases). Germline lookup yields CDR1 SNHLY and CDR2 FYNNEI. The CDR3 runs to 14 residues. Trimming cost V 4 bases and J 7 bases, with 16 bases left between them. The CDR3 nucleotides are TGTGCCAGCAGTGCCGAGGGGGGGTTTAGTGAAGCTTTCTTT. Translation: CASSAEGGFSEAFF.

The chain couples TRBV7-8 to TRBJ2-5, with 11 bases fitting TRBD2. This CDR3 has 15 residues. Looked up from germline, CDR1 is SGHVS and CDR2 is FQNEAQ. Trimming cost V 5 bases and J 2 bases; bases outside gene matches: 4. The DNA of the CDR3 is TGTGCCAGCAGCAAGACTAGCGGGGTACAAGAGACCCAGTACTTC. Encoded protein: CASSKTSGVQETQYF.

The CDR3 sequence: CAWSRSGGPSSYEQYF. DNA for the CDR3: TGTGCCTGGAGTCGTAGCGGGGGCCCCTCGTCTTACGAGCAGTACTTC. The rearrangement links TRBV30 to TRBJ2-7, with TRBD2 matching 9 bases. Germline loops: CDR1 GTSNPN, CDR2 SVGIG (reference sequence). With V trimmed by 2 bases and J by 4 bases, 12 bases remained unmatched. There are 16 residues in the CDR3. The full variable domain, in which reference TRBV30 and TRBJ2-7 provide the parts outside the CDR3, is SQTIHQWPATLVQPVGSPLSLECTVEGTSNPNLYWYRQAAGRGLQLLFYSVGIGQISSEVPQNLSASRPQDRQFILSSKKLLLSDSGFYLCAWSRSGGPSSYEQYFGPGTRLTVT.

J is TRBJ2-3 and V is TRBV9; D call uncertain. The length of the CDR3 is 17 residues. The germline V gene has CDR1 SGDLS and CDR2 YYNGEE. V was pared by 3 bases and J by 2 bases, with 19 bases between. CDR3 DNA: TGTGCCAGCAGCGCCCTAGATGTCTCGGAAGTCACAGATACGCAGTATTTT. Its protein is CASSALDVSEVTDTQYF.

The chain couples TRBV7-2 to TRBJ2-1; D is uncertain. The CDR3 contains 13 residues. V lost 3 bases, J lost 10 bases, and 13 bases lay in between. The germline gives CDR1 SGHTA, CDR2 FQGNSA. This CDR3 is CASSLPPSREQFF. The CDR3 nucleotides are TGTGCCAGCAGCTTGCCCCCGTCCAGGGAGCAGTTCTTC.

The V gene is TRBV5-6, the J gene TRBJ2-5, with 12 bases lining up with TRBD2. The CDR3 has 15 residues. From germline, CDR1 is SGHDT and CDR2 YYEEEE. Trimming removed 0 bases from V and 5 bases from J; junction bases left unmatched: 2. The CDR3 here is CASSLGLAGAETQYF. The CDR3 DNA reads as TGTGCCAGCAGCTTGGGACTAGCGGGAGCGGAGACCCAGTACTTC.

The V call is TRBV7-9, the J call TRBJ1-5; D possibly corresponds to TRBD1 (6 bases). Germline V gene sequence: CDR1 SEHNR, CDR2 FQNEAQ (reference sequence). CDR3 length: 15 residues. Trimming took 1 base from V and 5 from J, leaving 12 bases between them. The CDR3 DNA is TGTGCCAGCAGCTTAGGGGGGCAGGGAGATCAGCCCCAGCATTTT. Translation gives CASSLGGQGDQPQHF.

The chain couples TRBV27 to TRBJ2-3; D is unresolved. V lost 6 bases and J 0 bases, leaving 10 bases between the germline ends. Germline V gene lookup returns CDR1 MNHEY and CDR2 SMNVEV (reference sequence). This CDR3 region has 14 residues. The CDR3 sequence is CASSHYESTDTQYF. The CDR3 DNA reads TGTGCCAGCAGCCATTACGAGAGCACAGATACGCAGTATTTT.

The V and J genes are TRBV7-9 and TRBJ1-2; 10 bases line up with TRBD1. Germline V gene lookup returns CDR1 SEHNR and CDR2 FQNEAQ (reference sequence). This CDR3 spans 16 amino acids. The junction had 17 bases not matched to a gene; V was cut back by 8 bases and J by 8 bases. In DNA, the CDR3 is TGTGCCAGCCGACCCCATCCGGGACAGGGGAAAGCGGGCTACACCTTC. It encodes CASRPHPGQGKAGYTF.

V gene TRBV30 combines with J gene TRBJ1-5; D is unresolved. Germline CDR1 GTSNPN, CDR2 SVGIG (reference sequence). The CDR3 is 13 residues long. The V end lost 4 bases, the J end lost 5 bases, and 12 bases lay between the germline ends. Written as DNA, the CDR3 is TGTGCCTGGACCGGGGAACTAGATCAGCCCCAGCATTTT. Translated, it gives CAWTGELDQPQHF.

J is TRBJ2-5 and V is TRBV7-2; 10 nucleotides line up with TRBD1. Unmatched junction bases numbered 5, after V lost 5 bases and J lost 2 bases. The germline CDR1 and CDR2 sequences are SGHTA and FQGNSA. The CDR3 covers 15 residues. The CDR3 coding sequence is TGTGCCAGCAGCAAAGACAGGGGGCGACAAGAGACCCAGTACTTC. Translating it yields CASSKDRGRQETQYF.

The J gene is TRBJ2-7, the V gene TRBV9, with 8 positions matching TRBD2. This CDR3 has 15 amino acids. Germline V gene lookup returns CDR1 SGDLS and CDR2 YYNGEE. After removal of 0 bases from V and 2 bases from J, the junction contained 4 bases not matched to a gene. The CDR3 loop is CASSVGDGGAYEQYF. CDR3 in DNA: TGTGCCAGCAGCGTAGGCGACGGGGGGGCCTACGAGCAGTACTTC.

The rearrangement joins TRBV30 to TRBJ2-7, with 7 positions matching TRBD1. Losses at the gene ends were 0 bases for V and 5 bases for J; bases not matched to a gene: 7. The germline V gene encodes CDR1 GTSNPN and CDR2 SVGIG (reference sequence). CDR3 length: 14 amino acids. As DNA, the CDR3 is TGTGCCTGGAGTGTCCTACAGGGGCTAAACGAGCAGTACTTC. Residues: CAWSVLQGLNEQYF.